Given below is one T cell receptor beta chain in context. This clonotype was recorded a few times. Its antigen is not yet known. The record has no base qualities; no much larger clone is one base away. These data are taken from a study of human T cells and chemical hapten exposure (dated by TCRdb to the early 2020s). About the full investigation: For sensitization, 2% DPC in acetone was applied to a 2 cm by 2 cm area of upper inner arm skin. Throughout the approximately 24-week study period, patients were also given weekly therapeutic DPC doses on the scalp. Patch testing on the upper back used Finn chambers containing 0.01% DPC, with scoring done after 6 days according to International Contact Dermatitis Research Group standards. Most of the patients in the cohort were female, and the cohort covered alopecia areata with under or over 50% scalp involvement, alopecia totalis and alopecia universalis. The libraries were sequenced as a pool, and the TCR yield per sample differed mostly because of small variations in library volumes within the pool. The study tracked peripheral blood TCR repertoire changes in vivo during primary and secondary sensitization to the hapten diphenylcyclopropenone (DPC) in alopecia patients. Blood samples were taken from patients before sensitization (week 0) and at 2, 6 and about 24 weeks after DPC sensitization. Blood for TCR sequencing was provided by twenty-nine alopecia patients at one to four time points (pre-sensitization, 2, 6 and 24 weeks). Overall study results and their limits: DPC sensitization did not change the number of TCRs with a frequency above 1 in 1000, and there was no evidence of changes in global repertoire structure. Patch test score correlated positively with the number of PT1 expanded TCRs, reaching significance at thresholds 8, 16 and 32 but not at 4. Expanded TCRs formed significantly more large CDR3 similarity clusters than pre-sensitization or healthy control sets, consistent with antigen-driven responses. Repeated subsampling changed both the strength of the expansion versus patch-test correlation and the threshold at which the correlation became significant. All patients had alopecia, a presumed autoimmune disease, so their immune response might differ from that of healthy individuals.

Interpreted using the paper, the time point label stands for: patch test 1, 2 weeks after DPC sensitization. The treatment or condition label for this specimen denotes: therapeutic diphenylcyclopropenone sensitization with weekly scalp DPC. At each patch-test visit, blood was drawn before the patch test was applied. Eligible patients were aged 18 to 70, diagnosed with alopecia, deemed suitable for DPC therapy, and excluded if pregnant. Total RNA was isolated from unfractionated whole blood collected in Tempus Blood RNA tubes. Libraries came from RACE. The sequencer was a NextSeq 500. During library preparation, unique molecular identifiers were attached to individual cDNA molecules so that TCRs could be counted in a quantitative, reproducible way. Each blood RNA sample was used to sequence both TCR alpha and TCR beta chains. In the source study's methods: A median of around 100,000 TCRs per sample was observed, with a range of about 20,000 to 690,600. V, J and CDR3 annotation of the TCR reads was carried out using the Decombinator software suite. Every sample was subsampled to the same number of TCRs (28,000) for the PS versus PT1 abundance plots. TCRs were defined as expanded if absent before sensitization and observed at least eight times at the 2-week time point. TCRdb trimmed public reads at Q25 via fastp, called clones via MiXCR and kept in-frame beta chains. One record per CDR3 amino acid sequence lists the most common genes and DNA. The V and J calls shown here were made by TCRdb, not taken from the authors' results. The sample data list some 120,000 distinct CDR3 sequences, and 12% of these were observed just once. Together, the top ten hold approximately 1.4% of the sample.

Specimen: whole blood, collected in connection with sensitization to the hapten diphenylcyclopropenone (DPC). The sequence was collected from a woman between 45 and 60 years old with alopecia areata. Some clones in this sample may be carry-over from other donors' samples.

The CDR3: CASSPRYLAGGQQFF. The DNA sequence is given as TGTGCCAGCAGCCCAAGATATCTAGCGGGGGGACAGCAGTTCTTC. The V gene is TRBV7-8 and the J gene is TRBJ2-1; 11 of the junction bases match TRBD2. According to the germline V gene, CDR1 reads SGHVS and CDR2 reads FQNEAQ. The CDR3 has 15 amino acids, counting the end cysteine and phenylalanine. Left in the record is the CDR3 DNA by itself, 45 bases read in frame from the first base. V trim: 5 bases; J trim: 11 bases; unmatched bases: 11.